Following are 14 T cell receptor beta chains from one sample sequenced in a study of T cells of healthy individuals. Each CDR3 protein gets one entry after TCRdb re-called the 5' RACE reads with MiXCR. Here the sample spans 45,000 to 60,000 distinct CDR3 sequences, roughly 14% being singletons. All receptors derive from a human donor in good health.

In its sample, this clonotype was seen many times. The chain combines TRBV29-1 with TRBJ2-3; 10 nucleotides align to TRBD1. The V segment lost 4 bases and the J segment 3 bases; nucleotides outside the gene matches: 4. There are 14 residues in the CDR3. Germline V lookup: CDR1 SQVTM, CDR2 ANQGSEA. The CDR3 bases are TGCAGCGTTGCGGGACAGGGGTCGACAGATACGCAGTATTTT. This gives the protein CSVAGQGSTDTQYF.

This clonotype was observed at least ten times. The V gene is TRBV4-3, the J gene TRBJ2-2; D is ambiguous. This CDR3 spans 14 amino acids. Germline CDR1 LGHNA, CDR2 YSLEER. V lost 1 base, J lost 5 bases, and 8 bases lay in between. The DNA for the CDR3 is TGCGCCAGCAGCCAAGGCCAGAGGACCGGGGAGCTGTTTTTT. This encodes CASSQGQRTGELFF.

About this clonotype itself: A much bigger clone sits one base away, suggesting this may be a read error. This chain joins TRBV20-1 and TRBJ1-2, with D perhaps matching TRBD1 (5 bases). CDR1 and CDR2 from the germline V gene are DFQATT and SNEGSKA (reference sequence). The CDR3 length is 11 residues. The CDR3 here is CSPRGYDGYNF. DNA for the CDR3: TGCAGTCCGAGGGGATATGATGGCTACAACTTC.

CDR3 loop: CASSPGGSGGILEAFF. The CDR3 DNA reads as TGCGCCAGCAGCCCGGGCGGCTCAGGGGGCATTCTTGAAGCTTTCTTT. The chain links TRBV5-1 to TRBJ1-1, with TRBD1 matching 8 bases. The ends lost 4 bases at V and 7 bases at J; junction bases unmatched: 15. Germline V gene data show CDR1 as SGHRS and CDR2 as YFSETQ. This CDR3 has 16 amino acids.

At least ten counts were recorded for this clonotype. CDR3 nucleotides: TGTGCCATCAGTGAGTCGGGGGGAATCTCTGGAAACACCATATATTTT. This translates into CAISESGGISGNTIYF. The chain combines TRBV10-3 with TRBJ1-3; D possibly corresponds to TRBD1 (5 bases). The germline V and J ends were trimmed by 0 bases and 0 bases, with 9 bases remaining between them. The germline CDR1 and CDR2 sequences are ENHRY and SYGVKD. The CDR3 extends over 16 amino acids.

This clonotype was picked up a small number of times. This chain connects TRBV4-3 to TRBJ1-2; TRBD1 matches 8 bases. The V and J ends lost 4 bases and 0 bases, in that order; junction bases with no gene match: 4. Germline V gene data show CDR1 as LGHNA and CDR2 as YSLEER. The length of the CDR3 is 15 residues. Here the CDR3 reads CASSLDRGTNYGYTF. For the CDR3, the DNA is TGCGCCAGCAGCCTAGACAGGGGAACTAACTATGGCTACACCTTC.

The chain combines TRBV7-2 with TRBJ2-3, with D unresolved. Germline values: CDR1 SGHTA, CDR2 FQGNSA. The CDR3 totals 14 residues. V was clipped by 1 base and J by 2 bases, with 7 bases between them. DNA for the CDR3: TGTGCCAGCAGCTTAGAGGGTTACACAGATACGCAGTATTTT. Amino acids: CASSLEGYTDTQYF.

V is TRBV20-1 and J is TRBJ2-3; 8 positions match TRBD2. V was pared by 3 bases and J by 5 bases, with 7 bases of the junction left unmatched. The CDR3 is made up of 14 amino acids. Germline values: CDR1 DFQATT, CDR2 SNEGSKA (reference sequence). As DNA, the CDR3 is TGCAGTGCTAGTACAGCGGGAGTGGGAGATACGCAGTATTTT. Amino acids: CSASTAGVGDTQYF.

V gene TRBV20-1 combines with J gene TRBJ2-5, with 8 bases matching TRBD2. In germline, CDR1 is DFQATT, CDR2 SNEGSKA (reference sequence). The J segment lost 4 bases and the V segment lost 0 bases, leaving 7 bases of the junction unmatched. The length of the CDR3 is 15 residues. CDR3 sequence reads: CSARDAGAGGETQYF. Written as DNA, the CDR3 is TGCAGTGCTAGAGATGCCGGGGCGGGGGGAGAGACCCAGTACTTC.

This clonotype occurred many times. The chain links TRBV5-1 to TRBJ2-3; TRBD1 agrees at 8 bases. V was clipped by 2 bases and J by 4 bases; unmatched bases: 3. The CDR3 totals 14 residues. In germline, CDR1 is SGHRS, CDR2 YFSETQ. Written as DNA, the CDR3 is TGCGCCAGCAGCTTCTTACAGGGGGCAGATACGCAGTATTTT. Encoded protein: CASSFLQGADTQYF.

A few counts support this clonotype. The chain has TRBV21-1 and TRBJ2-7; TRBD1 is the table's D call and was not checked against the DNA. TRBV21-1 is classified as a pseudogene. CDR3 length: 17 residues. The DNA for the CDR3 is TGTGCCAGCAGCAAGGGAGAAATGGGGAGCAGGTCATGCGAGCAGTACTTC. It yields the protein CASSKGEMGSRSCEQYF.

The chain carries TRBV6-1 and TRBJ2-4; 9 bases match TRBD1. This CDR3 has 15 amino acids. Germline V gene data show CDR1 as MNHNS and CDR2 as SASEGT. The V segment lost 6 bases and the J segment 4 bases; nucleotides outside the gene matches: 7. The CDR3 coding sequence is TGTGCCAGCAGAGCCGGGACAGGGTCAAAAAACATTCAGTACTTC. This translates into CASRAGTGSKNIQYF.

This clonotype showed up many times. The rearrangement uses TRBV20-1 and TRBJ2-7; TRBD2 matches 10 bases. Germline V gives CDR1 DFQATT, CDR2 SNEGSKA (reference sequence). The CDR3 covers 13 residues. Trimming removed 2 bases from V and 5 bases from J; junction bases left unmatched: 3. Here the CDR3 DNA reads TGCAGTGCTAGATTCCTAGCGGGAGACGAGCAGTACTTC. Protein: CSARFLAGDEQYF.

This clonotype was recorded at least ten times. The chain is built from TRBV7-2 and TRBJ2-1; 12 positions agree with TRBD2. V was clipped by 5 bases and J by 9 bases; unmatched bases: 8. The CDR3 runs to 15 residues. CDR1 and CDR2 from the germline V gene are SGHTA and FQGNSA. CDR3: CASSILAGGLSEQFF. In nucleotides, the CDR3 is TGTGCCAGCAGCATCCTAGCGGGAGGGCTTAGTGAGCAGTTCTTC.